This TCR beta chain was sequenced for a study of OX40 agonist ivuxolimab in advanced cancers. This CDR3 contains 15 residues. The germline V gene has CDR1 SNHLY and CDR2 FYNNEI. Trimming pared 7 bases from V and 3 bases from J, leaving 15 bases between. The method was immunoSEQ multiplex PCR; TCRdb's version includes in-frame clones alone and lacks a portion of them. The sample consists of 50,000 or so clones, about 86% of them appearing once. This chain joins TRBV2 and TRBJ2-2; D might be TRBD2 (6 bases). This specimen consisted of CD4+ or CD8+ T cells sorted from blood, obtained in a trial of the OX40 agonist ivuxolimab. The TCR was taken from an adult with an advanced solid tumor such as melanoma, head and neck, liver or kidney cancer. This CDR3 is CASKGRGRDTGELFF. In DNA form, the CDR3 reads TGTGCCAGCAAAGGGCGGGGCCGGGACACCGGGGAGCTGTTTTTT.